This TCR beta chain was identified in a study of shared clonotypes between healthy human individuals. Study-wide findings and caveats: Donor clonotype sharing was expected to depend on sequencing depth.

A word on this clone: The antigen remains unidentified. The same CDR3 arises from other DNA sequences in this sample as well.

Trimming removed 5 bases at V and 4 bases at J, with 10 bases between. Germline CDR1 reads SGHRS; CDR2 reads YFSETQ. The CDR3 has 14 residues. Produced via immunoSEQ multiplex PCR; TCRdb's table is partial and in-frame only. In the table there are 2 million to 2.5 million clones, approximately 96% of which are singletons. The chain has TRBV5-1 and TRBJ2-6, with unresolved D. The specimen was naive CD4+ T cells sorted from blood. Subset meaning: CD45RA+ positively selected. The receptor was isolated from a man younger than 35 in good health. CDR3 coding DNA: TGCGCCAGCAGTCCTGTCTCCGGGGCCAACGTCCTGACTTTC. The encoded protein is CASSPVSGANVLTF.